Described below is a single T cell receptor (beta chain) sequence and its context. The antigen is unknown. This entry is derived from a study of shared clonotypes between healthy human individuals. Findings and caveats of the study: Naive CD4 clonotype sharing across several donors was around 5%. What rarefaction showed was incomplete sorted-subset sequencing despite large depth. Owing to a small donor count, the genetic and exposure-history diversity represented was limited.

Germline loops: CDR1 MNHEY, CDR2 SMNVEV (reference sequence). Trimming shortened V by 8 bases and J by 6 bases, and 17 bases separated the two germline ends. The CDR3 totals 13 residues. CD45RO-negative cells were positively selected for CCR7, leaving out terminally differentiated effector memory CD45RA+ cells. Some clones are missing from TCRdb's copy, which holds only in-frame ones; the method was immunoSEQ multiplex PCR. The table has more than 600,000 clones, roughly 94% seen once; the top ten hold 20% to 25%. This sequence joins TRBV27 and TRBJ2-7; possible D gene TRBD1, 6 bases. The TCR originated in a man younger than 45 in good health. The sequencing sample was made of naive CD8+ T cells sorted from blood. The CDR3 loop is CASARGHLGEQYF. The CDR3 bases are TGTGCCAGCGCCAGGGGACATCTTGGCGAGCAGTACTTC.